Listed here is a single TCR beta chain. The CDR3 length is 14 residues. Germline V gene sequence: CDR1 MDHEN, CDR2 SYDVKM. Trimming took 7 bases from V and 8 from J; bases not matched to a gene: 8. This entry belongs to a study of blood T cell repertoires in COVID-19. Study at large: Collection of acute and convalescent COVID-19 samples took place in the United States, Italy and Spain.

As processed by the authors: The authors estimated nucleated cell counts from reference gene primer amplification. Data came from immunoSEQ multiplex PCR; TCRdb stores just in-frame clones and leaves some out. The V and J calls and clone size were taken over from that table, and D and trimming were inferred from the DNA. Of 260,000 or so clones detected, around 85% appear once; the ten largest clones hold roughly 2.5%. Across roughly 25 US areas, participants ranged in age from about 18 to 89 years. Cohort placement rested on clinical history that participants reported themselves. The sequence was collected from a woman aged 50 to 60 who had recovered from COVID-19. The chain links TRBV28 to TRBJ2-3; 11 bases agree with TRBD1. Material: PBMCs or T cells enriched from blood (not recorded which). CDR3 protein: CASIRDRGSPTQYF. Here the CDR3 DNA reads TGTGCCAGCATTCGGGACAGGGGGTCTCCTACGCAGTATTTT.